The 30 T cell receptor beta chains given below trace back to one sample, sequenced in a study of CD8 T cells in ankylosing spondylitis. TCRdb analysed the 5' RACE reads with MiXCR anew, one entry per CDR3 protein. The sample has roughly 240,000 distinct CDR3 sequences; roughly a third are singletons. What was sequenced was blood, either unsorted or a sorted T cell fraction (not recorded which). The receptors derive from a male donor with ankylosing spondylitis or in good health (not recorded which).

This clonotype has just a few counts. The rearrangement links TRBV29-1 to TRBJ2-1; D not resolved. The V gene lost 7 bases and the J gene lost 0 bases, with 13 bases spanning the gap. Germline-derived CDR1 and CDR2 are SQVTM and ANQGSEA. The CDR3 runs to 14 residues. CDR3 region: CSGLGRSSYNEQFF. Written as DNA, the CDR3 is TGCAGCGGCCTAGGACGGAGCTCCTACAATGAGCAGTTCTTC.

The rearrangement joins TRBV20-1 to TRBJ2-1; 7 bases are shared with TRBD1. This CDR3 contains 13 residues. Trimming cost V 4 bases and J 9 bases; bases outside gene matches: 9. Per germline, CDR1 DFQATT and CDR2 SNEGSKA (reference sequence). The CDR3 spells CSANKNRGGEQFF. Here the CDR3 DNA reads TGCAGTGCTAATAAAAACAGGGGTGGTGAGCAGTTCTTC.

This clonotype was detected only a few times. The chain combines TRBV20-1 with TRBJ1-6; TRBD1 agrees at 10 bases. This CDR3 region has 16 residues. CDR1 and CDR2 from the germline V gene are DFQATT and SNEGSKA (reference sequence). V lost 3 bases and J lost 1; bases outside the gene matches: 3. CDR3 nucleotide sequence: TGCAGTGCTAGGGGGGGACAGGGGTCCTATAATTCACCCCTCCACTTT. This encodes CSARGGQGSYNSPLHF.

This chain uses TRBV12-3 or TRBV12-4 with TRBJ2-1; D uncertain. The CDR3 has 12 amino acids. V lost 4 bases and J lost 10, with 11 bases in between. The CDR3 nucleotides read TGTGCCAGCAGTTCCCTAGTCTTCGAGCAGTTCTTC. This translates into CASSSLVFEQFF.

This clonotype was counted a few times. V is TRBV12-3 or TRBV12-4 and J is TRBJ2-5, with D tentatively TRBD1 or TRBD2 (7 bases each). The CDR3 totals 13 residues. Trimming removed 4 bases at V and 3 bases at J, with 9 bases between. CDR3 nucleotides: TGTGCCAGCAGTTCAGGGGGGGAAGAGACCCAGTACTTC. It specifies CASSSGGEETQYF.

In this sample, this clonotype turned up a few times. This rearrangement joins TRBV20-1 to TRBJ2-5; TRBD1 or TRBD2 may be the D gene (5 bases each). V gave up 2 bases and J gave up 4 bases, with 17 bases separating them. The CDR3 length is 15 residues. CDR1 and CDR2 from the germline V gene are DFQATT and SNEGSKA (reference sequence). The CDR3 protein is CSARSDSGSPETQYF. The CDR3 nucleotides are TGCAGTGCTAGATCAGACAGCGGTTCTCCAGAGACCCAGTACTTC.

As regards this clonotype: An end of the junction does not agree with germline; a read error may underlie this. The J gene is TRBJ1-5, the V gene TRBV20-1; D may be TRBD1 (5 bases). This CDR3 contains 16 residues. CDR1 is DFQATT and CDR2 is SNEGSKA in the germline V gene (reference sequence). CDR3 coding DNA: TGCTGTGCTAGAGCCCCCGGGACGTATAGCAATCAGCCCCAGCATTTT. It translates to CCARAPGTYSNQPQHF.

The chain combines TRBV6-1 with TRBJ2-2, with 8 bases that match TRBD1. Looked up from germline, CDR1 is MNHNS and CDR2 is SASEGT. The CDR3 contains 15 residues. Germline trimming cut 6 bases from V and 4 bases from J; bases unmatched to any gene: 7. DNA for the CDR3: TGTGCCAGCAGCCACGGCACAGGGGGCACCGGGGAGCTGTTTTTT. It encodes CASSHGTGGTGELFF.

This clonotype was found a few times. The V call is TRBV20-1, the J call TRBJ2-7; 9 bases are a match to TRBD1. Per the germline V gene, CDR1 is DFQATT and CDR2 is SNEGSKA (reference sequence). The CDR3 runs to 16 residues. The V segment lost 3 bases and the J segment 5 bases; nucleotides outside the gene matches: 14. The CDR3 sequence: CSARAWDRERPHEQYF. CDR3 DNA: TGCAGTGCTAGGGCTTGGGACAGGGAACGTCCCCACGAGCAGTACTTC.

V and J are TRBV2 and TRBJ2-5, with D tentatively TRBD1 (5 bases). Trimming stripped 4 bases from V and 2 bases from J, with 11 bases between. The CDR3 length is 14 residues. The germline V gene has CDR1 SNHLY and CDR2 FYNNEI. CDR3 DNA sequence: TGTGCCAGCAGTGTAAGGGGCAGGCAAGAGACCCAGTACTTC. Its translation is CASSVRGRQETQYF.

Only a few counts were recorded for this clonotype. The chain couples TRBV20-1 to TRBJ2-3; a possible D gene is TRBD1 (7 bases). Germline assignment: CDR1 DFQATT and CDR2 SNEGSKA (reference sequence). V was shortened by 6 bases and J by 2 bases, with 18 bases between the two germline ends. This CDR3 has 15 residues. The CDR3: CSARPRGENTDTQYF. In DNA form, the CDR3 reads TGCAGTGCCAGACCCAGGGGGGAGAACACAGATACGCAGTATTTT.

The table lists this clonotype with a count of one. CDR3 sequence: CAISDISGRTEAFF. The CDR3 nucleotides read TGTGCCATCAGTGACATATCAGGGAGGACTGAAGCTTTCTTT. The rearrangement uses TRBV10-3 and TRBJ1-1; TRBD1 might be the D (5 bases). From germline, CDR1 is ENHRY and CDR2 SYGVKD. The ends were cut back, 3 bases at V and 5 bases at J, with 13 bases in the middle. The CDR3 consists of 14 residues.

This clonotype was detected a few times. This chain links TRBV20-1 with TRBJ1-2; tentative D call: TRBD1 (6 bases). Trimming removed 5 bases from V and 0 bases from J, with 19 bases in between. CDR3 length: 16 residues. In germline, CDR1 is DFQATT, CDR2 SNEGSKA (reference sequence). CDR3 amino acids: CSASDRKGLANYGYTF. For the CDR3, the DNA is TGCAGTGCTTCAGACAGGAAGGGCCTTGCTAACTATGGCTACACCTTC.

The chain recombines TRBV6-1 with TRBJ2-7; D not resolved. The CDR3 runs to 15 residues. CDR1 is MNHNS, CDR2 SASEGT, per germline. The ends were cut back, 0 bases at V and 2 bases at J, with 11 bases in the middle. In DNA form, the CDR3 reads TGTGCCAGCAGTGAAGCGCGTGGGCGACCCTACGAGCAGTACTTC. Translation: CASSEARGRPYEQYF.

The rearrangement uses TRBV14 and TRBJ1-2, with 7 bases that match TRBD1. After removal of 4 bases from V and 3 bases from J, the junction contained 8 bases not matched to a gene. The V gene's germline CDR1 is SGHDN and CDR2 FVKESK. The CDR3 has 15 residues. CDR3 bases: TGTGCCAGCAGCCCGATCCTCGGGACAGACTATGGCTACACCTTC. Protein product: CASSPILGTDYGYTF.

The sample holds many counts of this clonotype. V and J are TRBV20-1 and TRBJ1-3; D remains unclear. Trimming removed 3 bases at V and 0 bases at J, with 9 bases between. This CDR3 spans 14 amino acids. Germline-derived CDR1 and CDR2 are DFQATT and SNEGSKA (reference sequence). As DNA, the CDR3 is TGCAGTGCTAGTGCACGTAACTCTGGAAACACCATATATTTT. Residues: CSASARNSGNTIYF.

The chain employs TRBV20-1 and TRBJ1-1; no firm D call. The CDR3 is made up of 15 amino acids. The ends were cut back, 0 bases at V and 2 bases at J, with 13 bases in the middle. The V gene's germline CDR1 is DFQATT and CDR2 SNEGSKA (reference sequence). The CDR3 bases are TGCAGTGCTAGAGATCTCAGGCGGGGTAACACTGAAGCTTTCTTT. Translating it yields CSARDLRRGNTEAFF.

The chain has TRBV6-1 and TRBJ2-7, with TRBD2 matching over 11 bases. CDR3 length: 15 amino acids. The V segment lost 6 bases and the J segment 2 bases; nucleotides outside the gene matches: 6. The V gene's germline CDR1 is MNHNS and CDR2 SASEGT. The CDR3 sequence is CASSKLAGATYEQYF. CDR3 nucleotide sequence: TGTGCCAGCAGCAAACTAGCGGGGGCTACCTACGAGCAGTACTTC.

This clonotype appeared a few times. The genes are TRBV28 and TRBJ1-1; D gene ambiguous. The germline CDR1 and CDR2 sequences are MDHEN and SYDVKM. CDR3 length: 14 residues. The V end lost 6 bases, the J end lost 8 bases, and 19 bases lay between the germline ends. The CDR3 loop is CASSPSGMRIEAFF. Here the CDR3 DNA reads TGTGCCAGCAGCCCCTCGGGAATGCGGATCGAAGCTTTCTTT.

This clonotype was counted only a few times. The V gene is TRBV20-1, the J gene TRBJ1-5; possibly TRBD1 for D (5 bases). With 1 base removed from V and 6 bases from J, the gap between germline ends came to 16 bases. CDR1 DFQATT and CDR2 SNEGSKA come from the germline V gene (reference sequence). The CDR3 runs to 15 residues. Here the CDR3 DNA reads TGCAGTGCTAGAGGTGCTTGGGGGGGAGGTCAGCCCCAGCATTTT. Its protein is CSARGAWGGGQPQHF.

The chain uses TRBV5-1 and TRBJ2-1; weak D call: TRBD2 (5 bases). V was shortened by 2 bases and J by 5 bases, with 5 bases between the two germline ends. There are 12 residues in the CDR3. CDR1 and CDR2 from the germline V gene are SGHRS and YFSETQ. CDR3 amino acids: CASSFGDNEQFF. The CDR3 nucleotides read TGCGCCAGCAGCTTCGGGGACAATGAGCAGTTCTTC.

This clonotype was seen only a few times. J is TRBJ2-7 and V is TRBV29-1; 7 nucleotides align to TRBD1. The CDR3 has 13 amino acids. The junction had 6 bases not matched to a gene; V was cut back by 7 bases and J by 0 bases. Germline V gene sequence: CDR1 SQVTM, CDR2 ANQGSEA. The CDR3 loop reads CSGIPGGSYEQYF. The CDR3 nucleotides are TGCAGCGGGATTCCAGGGGGCTCCTACGAGCAGTACTTC.

The chain is built from TRBV10-3 and TRBJ2-7; 9 bases map to TRBD1. The CDR3 totals 14 residues. The V gene end was trimmed by 3 bases and the J gene end by 5 bases; junction bases not matched to a gene: 5. CDR1 is ENHRY, CDR2 SYGVKD, per germline. CDR3 loop: CAISDWDRDHEQYF. The CDR3 region has the DNA TGTGCCATCAGTGACTGGGACAGGGACCACGAGCAGTACTTC.

This clonotype came up a few times. The gene calls are TRBV20-1 and TRBJ2-1; 8 bases align to TRBD2. The CDR3 consists of 14 residues. CDR1 and CDR2 (germline): DFQATT, SNEGSKA (reference sequence). J was trimmed by 0 bases and V by 6 bases; bases with no gene match: 4. The CDR3 loop is CSAKGTSSYNEQFF. CDR3 bases: TGCAGTGCCAAGGGGACTAGCTCCTACAATGAGCAGTTCTTC.

The chain couples TRBV12-3 or TRBV12-4 to TRBJ2-3; 7 bases match TRBD2. The CDR3 is 15 residues long. The J segment lost 2 bases and the V segment lost 6 bases, leaving 8 bases of the junction unmatched. CDR3 region: CASSREGTTTDTQYF. The CDR3 DNA is TGTGCCAGCAGCAGAGAAGGGACTACCACAGATACGCAGTATTTT.

The V call is TRBV15, the J call TRBJ2-5; no firm D call. Germline V gene lookup returns CDR1 LNHNV and CDR2 YYDKDF (reference sequence). The CDR3 totals 11 residues. V lost 8 bases and J 4 bases, leaving 8 bases between the germline ends. The CDR3 sequence is CATGQSETQYF. The CDR3 region has the DNA TGTGCCACCGGGCAGTCAGAGACCCAGTACTTC.

CDR3 sequence (DNA): TGTGCCAGCAGCCGCGGGACAGGGGGGCAGCCCCAGCATTTT. It encodes CASSRGTGGQPQHF. This rearrangement joins TRBV7-8 to TRBJ1-5; 11 nucleotides line up with TRBD1. The germline V gene encodes CDR1 SGHVS and CDR2 FQNEAQ. V was clipped by 5 bases and J by 7 bases; unmatched bases: 4. This CDR3 is built from 14 residues.

This clonotype was counted between two and nine times. The rearrangement links TRBV7-9 to TRBJ1-6; perhaps TRBD1 as D (5 bases). Germline V gene sequence: CDR1 SEHNR, CDR2 FQNEAQ (reference sequence). The CDR3 has 17 amino acids. Trimming stripped 2 bases from V and 11 bases from J, with 22 bases between. Here the CDR3 DNA reads TGTGCCAGCAGCTTAACCGCGGGACGGGACCCTCCTCCACCCCTCCACTTT. Translation: CASSLTAGRDPPPPLHF.

This chain links TRBV5-1 with TRBJ2-2, with D tentatively TRBD1 (5 bases). Germline CDR1 reads SGHRS; CDR2 reads YFSETQ. The CDR3 runs 15 residues. The V end was cut by 2 bases, the J end by 2 bases, with 10 bases between. In DNA form, the CDR3 reads TGCGCCAGCAGCTTCTACAGGAGAAACACCGGGGAGCTGTTTTTT. Its protein product is CASSFYRRNTGELFF.

This clonotype occurred a few times. The genes are TRBV27 and TRBJ1-1; perhaps TRBD1 as D (5 bases). The CDR3 has 13 residues. From germline, CDR1 is MNHEY and CDR2 SMNVEV (reference sequence). V lost 4 bases to trimming and J lost 5 bases, with 11 bases between them. CDR3 loop: CASSSQGLTEAFF. The CDR3 DNA reads as TGTGCCAGCAGTTCCCAGGGTCTTACTGAAGCTTTCTTT.